The 7 T cell receptor beta chains presented below share a single source sample, sequenced in a study of blood T cell repertoires in COVID-19. Some clones are missing from TCRdb's copy, which holds only in-frame ones; the method was immunoSEQ multiplex PCR. Counted here are about 250,000 clones, about 82% occurring once; the ten biggest clones make up about 6%. The material sequenced was peripheral blood. All receptors derive from an elderly woman with COVID-19, enrolled during active disease.

The sample holds one count of this clone. Other nucleotide sequences from this sample produce the same CDR3. The chain employs TRBV7-9 and TRBJ1-4, with 7 bases identical to TRBD1. The CDR3 is 14 amino acids. In germline, CDR1 is SEHNR, CDR2 FQNEAQ (reference sequence). J gave up 4 bases and V 3 bases, and 2 bases lay outside the gene matches. CDR3 in DNA: TGTGCCAGCAGCTTGGGACAGAGTAATGAAAAACTGTTTTTT. As protein: CASSLGQSNEKLFF.

Points on this clone: Additional DNA sequences in this sample encode the identical CDR3. The chain is built from TRBV7-2 and TRBJ1-3; the D gene is possibly TRBD1 (5 bases). Trimming stripped 3 bases from V and 1 base from J, with 7 bases between. The germline gives CDR1 SGHTA, CDR2 FQGNSA. The CDR3 is 14 residues long. In nucleotides, the CDR3 is TGTGCCAGCAGCTTTGGGGGGTCTGGAAACACCATATATTTT. The encoded protein is CASSFGGSGNTIYF.

The rearrangement joins TRBV3-1 (or the pseudogene TRBV3-2) to TRBJ1-6; the match to TRBD1 covers 9 bases. CDR1 is LGHDT, CDR2 YNNKEL, per germline (reference sequence). The CDR3 runs 18 residues. V was pared by 0 bases and J by 6 bases, with 9 bases of the junction left unmatched. The CDR3 nucleotides are TGTGCCAGCAGCCAAGAGATCGGGACAGGGTTAGGTAATTCACCCCTCCACTTT. This encodes CASSQEIGTGLGNSPLHF.

This rearrangement joins TRBV18 to TRBJ2-1; maybe TRBD2 (7 bases). CDR1 is KGHSH and CDR2 is LQKENI in the germline V gene. V shed 0 bases and J shed 16 bases, with 25 bases lying between them. The CDR3 totals 16 residues. CDR3 DNA sequence: TGTGCCAGCTCACCACCGAGGCCCAGGGAGGGGGGATACGGTTTCTTC. Translation: CASSPPRPREGGYGFF.

As concerns this clone: An end of the junction does not agree with germline; a read error may underlie this. This chain connects TRBV7-2 to TRBJ1-2, with TRBD1 matching over 10 bases. CDR3 length: 14 amino acids. Germline loops: CDR1 SGHTA, CDR2 FQGNSA. CDR3 region: CASSLTGGNFGYTF. DNA of the CDR3: TGTGCCAGCAGCTTGACAGGGGGCAACTTTGGCTACACCTTC.

The CDR3 DNA reads TGTGCCAGCAGTAGTCCGGGACAGGGGGTCGGTAATTCACCCCTCCACTTT. It codes for CASSSPGQGVGNSPLHF. The chain links TRBV28 to TRBJ1-6; TRBD1 aligns across 11 bases. CDR3 length: 17 amino acids. Germline CDR1 MDHEN, CDR2 SYDVKM. The V gene end was trimmed by 5 bases and the J gene end by 6 bases; junction bases not matched to a gene: 9.

The V gene is TRBV16, the J gene TRBJ2-5; D may be TRBD1 (6 bases). This CDR3 contains 16 residues. V shed 4 bases and J shed 2 bases, with 17 bases lying between them. CDR1 and CDR2 (germline): KGHSY, FQNENV. CDR3 amino acids: CASSRAPQGWQETQYF. CDR3 nucleotide sequence: TGTGCCAGCAGCCGCGCCCCCCAGGGGTGGCAAGAGACCCAGTACTTC.